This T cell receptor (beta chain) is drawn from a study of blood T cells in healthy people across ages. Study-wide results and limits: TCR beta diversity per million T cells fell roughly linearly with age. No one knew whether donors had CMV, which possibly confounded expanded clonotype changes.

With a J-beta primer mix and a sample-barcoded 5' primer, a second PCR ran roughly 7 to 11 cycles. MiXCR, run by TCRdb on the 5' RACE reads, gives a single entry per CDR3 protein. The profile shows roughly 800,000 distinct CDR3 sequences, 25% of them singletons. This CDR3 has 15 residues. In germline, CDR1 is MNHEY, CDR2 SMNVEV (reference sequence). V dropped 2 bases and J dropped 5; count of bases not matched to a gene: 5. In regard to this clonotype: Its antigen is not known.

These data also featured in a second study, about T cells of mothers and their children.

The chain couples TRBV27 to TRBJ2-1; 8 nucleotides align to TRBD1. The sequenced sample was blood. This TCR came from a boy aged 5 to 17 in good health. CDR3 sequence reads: CASSLMDRVHNEQFF. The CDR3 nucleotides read TGTGCCAGCAGTTTAATGGACAGGGTCCACAATGAGCAGTTCTTC.